This T cell receptor beta chain appears in the sequencing data of a study of T cell changes during pregnancy in multiple sclerosis. Produced via immunoSEQ multiplex PCR; TCRdb's table is partial and in-frame only. The table lists tens of thousands of clones, roughly 92% of them singletons. There are 19 residues in the CDR3. The V and J ends lost 3 bases and 14 bases, in that order; junction bases with no gene match: 25. CDR1 and CDR2 (germline): PRHDT, FYEKMQ (reference sequence). This TCR derives from a female donor in good health, enrolled as a control in a pregnancy study. The specimen was peripheral blood, collected in the third trimester of pregnancy. The chain employs TRBV13 and TRBJ1-6; 7 bases are a match to TRBD1. The CDR3, as DNA: TGTGCCAGCAGCTTCGAACCCGGACAGGTTTTTGGGGGCAAGGTCACCCTCCACTTT. Translated: CASSFEPGQVFGGKVTLHF.